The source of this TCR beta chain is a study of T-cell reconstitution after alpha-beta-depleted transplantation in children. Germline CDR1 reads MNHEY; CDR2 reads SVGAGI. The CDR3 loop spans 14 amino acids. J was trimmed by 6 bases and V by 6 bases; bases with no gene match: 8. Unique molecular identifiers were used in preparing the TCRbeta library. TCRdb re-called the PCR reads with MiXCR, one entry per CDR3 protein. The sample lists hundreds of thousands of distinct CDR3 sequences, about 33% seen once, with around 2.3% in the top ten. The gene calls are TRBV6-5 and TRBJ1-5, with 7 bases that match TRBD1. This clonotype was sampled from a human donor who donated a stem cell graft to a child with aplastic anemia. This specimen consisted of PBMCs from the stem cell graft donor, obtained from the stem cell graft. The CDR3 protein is CASSNSGGSQPQHF. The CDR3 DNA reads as TGTGCCAGCAGCAACTCAGGGGGTAGTCAGCCCCAGCATTTT.